A selection of T cell receptor beta chains follows, all from one sample in a study of CD8+ T cells in alopecia areata. This table comes from immunoSEQ multiplex PCR, and its TCRdb copy is limited to in-frame clones, with some not included. The profile shows 100,000 to 150,000 clones, 45% to 65% of them singletons. The specimen was CD4+ T cells sorted from blood, collected at week 0. These TCRs come from a human donor with alopecia areata. The CDR3 runs from the conserved cysteine through the conserved F or W. Each record gives: V gene, clone size, J gene, D gene, CDR3 DNA, CDR3 protein. A D gene is named only where the DNA matches it firmly. Some rows mark clone size as missing; the rest say once, few, many or name a class of expanded clone.

TRBV27	.	TRBJ2-3	TRBD2	TGTGCCAGCAGTTCCCTCTCTAGCGGGGAGAGAAATACGCAGTATTTT	CASSSLSSGERNTQYF
TRBV11-2	.	TRBJ1-2	.	TGTGCCAGTCTAGGTCCTAACTATGGCTACACCTTC	CASLGPNYGYTF
TRBV7-9	.	TRBJ2-6	.	TGTGCCAGCAGCTTAGTTCGGGCAGGCACTGGGGCCAACGTCCTGACTTTC	CASSLVRAGTGANVLTF
TRBV7-8	.	TRBJ2-7	TRBD1	TGTGCCAGCAGCTCCTACAGGGGTCCCTACGAGCAGTACTTC	CASSSYRGPYEQYF
TRBV4-1	.	TRBJ1-1	.	TGCGCCAGCAGCCAACCGCGGGGTGAAGCTTTCTTT	CASSQPRGEAFF
TRBV7-9	.	TRBJ1-5	.	TGTGCCAGCAGCTTAGCGACAGATCAGCCCCAGCATTTT	CASSLATDQPQHF
TRBV5-6	few	TRBJ2-3	TRBD1	TGTGCCAGCAGCTTCCAACAGGGGTCAGATACGCAGTATTTT	CASSFQQGSDTQYF
TRBV10-3	once	TRBJ2-3	TRBD1	TGTGCCATCAGTACAGGGGGCTATGATACAGATACGCAGTATTTT	CAISTGGYDTDTQYF
TRBV4-1	.	TRBJ2-7	.	TGCGCCAGCAGCCACCCGGGACAATACTCCTACGAGCAGTACTTC	CASSHPGQYSYEQYF
TRBV6-6	few	TRBJ1-5	TRBD1	TGTGCCAGCAGCCGACAGGGGCGTCAGCCCCAGCATTTT	CASSRQGRQPQHF
TRBV7-2	.	TRBJ2-1	TRBD1	TGTGCCAGCAGCTCCGGACAGGGTGATCAGTTCTTC	CASSSGQGDQFF
TRBV5-6	.	TRBJ2-7	TRBD2	TGTGCCAGCAGCTCGGGACTAGCACTCGGGGAGCAGTACTTC	CASSSGLALGEQYF
TRBV5-1	once	TRBJ2-5	TRBD1	TGCGCCAGCAGCCCGGGACAGCAAGAGACCCAGTACTTC	CASSPGQQETQYF
TRBV6-5	.	TRBJ2-1	.	TGTGCCAGCAGTGACTTCAATGAGCAGTTCTTC	CASSDFNEQFF
TRBV19	.	TRBJ1-5	.	TGTGCCAGTCGTCGAGCAGGGTCCTTCAATCAGCCCCAGCATTTT	CASRRAGSFNQPQHF
TRBV7-4	.	TRBJ1-5	.	TGTGCCAGCAGCCCAGATAGCCCAGACAGCCCGACTTATAGCAATCAGCCCCAGCATTTT	CASSPDSPDSPTYSNQPQHF
TRBV27	once	TRBJ2-5	.	TGTGCCAGCAGTTTCAATCTCGGGCCAAGAGAGACCCAGTACTTC	CASSFNLGPRETQYF
TRBV6-1	.	TRBJ1-3	.	TGTGCCAGCAGTGAAATGTGGAACACCATATATTTT	CASSEMWNTIYF
TRBV4-1	few	TRBJ2-5	TRBD1	TGCGCCAGCAGCCGTGTACAGGGGGCGGTCGAAGAGACCCAGTACTTC	CASSRVQGAVEETQYF
TRBV7-2	.	TRBJ2-7	.	TGTGCCAGCAGCTTATACAGGGAGTCCTACGAGCAGTACTTC	CASSLYRESYEQYF
TRBV5-1	few	TRBJ2-7	TRBD2	TGCGCCAGCAGCTCGACGACTAGCGGGGACTTCGGGGAGCAGTACTTC	CASSSTTSGDFGEQYF
TRBV6-6	.	TRBJ2-3	.	TGTGCCAGCAGTTTATCTAGCGCCGGGGCAGATACGCAGTATTTT	CASSLSSAGADTQYF
TRBV18	.	TRBJ2-2	TRBD2	TGTGCCAGCTCATCGGGACTAGCGGGGGCCAGAAACACCGGGGAGCTGTTTTTT	CASSSGLAGARNTGELFF
TRBV5-1	.	TRBJ1-2	.	TGCGCCAGCAGCTTGGTGTCGAATGGCTATGGCTACACCTTC	CASSLVSNGYGYTF
TRBV7-9	.	TRBJ2-7	.	TGTGCCAGCAGCTTAGCCGGGGGAGCGACCCGCTACGAGCAGTACTTC	CASSLAGGATRYEQYF
TRBV7-2	few	TRBJ1-2	.	TGTGCCAGCAGCTTCCGAGGCGATGATCGGGGGAGTGGGAACTATGGCTACACCTTC	CASSFRGDDRGSGNYGYTF
TRBV5-4	once	TRBJ1-1	.	TGTGCCAGCAGCTTGGATGTGCGGAACACTGAAGCTTTCTTT	CASSLDVRNTEAFF
TRBV18	.	TRBJ2-7	.	TGTGCCAGCTCACCACAGGGAACCCTTTACGAGCAGTACTTC	CASSPQGTLYEQYF
TRBV6-1	.	TRBJ1-4	.	TGTGCCAGCAGTGAATCAGGGGTGACTAATGAAAAACTGTTTTTT	CASSESGVTNEKLFF